The rows below give T cell receptor beta chains drawn from one sample of a study of beta chain features in type 1 diabetes. Generated by immunoSEQ multiplex PCR, the TCRdb table keeps only in-frame clones and is missing some. The data show 150,000 to 170,000 clones, around 8% seen once. The specimen sequenced was central memory CD4+ T cells from blood. These receptors all come from a man aged 18 to 35 in good health. The CDR3 runs from the conserved cysteine through the conserved F or W. A D gene is named only where the DNA matches it firmly. Part of the rows lack a size; the others show once, few, many or a class for expanded clones.

V gene,clone size,D gene,J gene,CDR3 protein,CDR3 DNA
TRBV4-2,few,TRBD2,TRBJ2-3,CASSQALGGTDTQYF,TGTGCCAGCAGCCAAGCACTGGGGGGGACAGATACGCAGTATTTT
TRBV28,NA,NA,TRBJ1-6,CASQGPNSPLHF,TGTGCCAGTCAGGGCCCTAATTCACCCCTCCACTTT
TRBV7-2,few,TRBD1,TRBJ1-2,CASSRQGTYGYTF,TGTGCCAGCAGCCGACAGGGGACTTATGGCTACACCTTC
TRBV4-2,NA,TRBD2,TRBJ2-5,CASSQDLATSENAYQETQYF,TGTGCCAGCAGCCAAGATTTAGCGACTAGCGAGAACGCGTACCAAGAGACCCAGTACTTC
TRBV7-2,many,TRBD1,TRBJ1-5,CASSLTGIQPQHF,TGTGCCAGCAGCTTGACAGGGATTCAGCCCCAGCATTTT
TRBV5-4,many,NA,TRBJ2-7,CASSEGQTEQYEQYF,TGTGCCAGCAGCGAAGGACAGACAGAACAATACGAGCAGTACTTC
TRBV7-2,many,NA,TRBJ1-4,CASSTSGFNEKLFF,TGTGCCAGCAGCACCTCAGGGTTTAATGAAAAACTGTTTTTT
TRBV5-4,once,TRBD2,TRBJ2-5,CASSQGLALQETQYF,TGTGCCAGCAGCCAGGGACTAGCGTTACAAGAGACCCAGTACTTC
TRBV11-3,NA,TRBD1,TRBJ2-6,CASSPRQGSGANVLTF,TGTGCCAGCAGCCCAAGACAGGGGTCTGGGGCCAACGTCCTGACTTTC
TRBV7-9,few,NA,TRBJ2-3,CASSITTDTQYF,TGTGCCAGCAGCATCACAACAGATACGCAGTATTTT
TRBV7-3,few,TRBD1,TRBJ1-2,CASSLGQGNYGYTF,TGTGCCAGCAGCTTAGGACAGGGGAACTATGGCTACACCTTC
TRBV18,few,NA,TRBJ2-1,CASSPALYNEQFF,TGTGCCAGCTCACCAGCCCTATACAATGAGCAGTTCTTC
TRBV30,few,TRBD1,TRBJ2-1,CAWRRDRGKVGQFF,TGTGCCTGGAGGCGGGACAGGGGGAAAGTTGGGCAGTTCTTC